This TCR beta chain was profiled in a study of metastatic and nonmetastatic thyroid tumors. TCRdb recomputed clones from the PCR reads via MiXCR. The table records 50,000 or so clones, approximately 17% of them present only once. With respect to this clone: A read error may be the cause here, since a much bigger clone is one base away.

CDR1 KGHDR and CDR2 SFDVKD come from the germline V gene. The CDR3 is made up of 16 amino acids. Prior to thyroid surgery, none of the patients had received any treatment. The TCR comes from a female donor with papillary thyroid cancer or a benign thyroid nodule (not recorded which). Some clones in this sample may be carry-over from other donors' samples. This chain links TRBV24-1 with TRBJ2-5, with D perhaps TRBD2 (5 bases). Sequencing was done on a sample of blood. The CDR3 sequence: CVTSVPQRRIQETQYF. CDR3 nucleotides: TGTGTCACCAGTGTCCCCCAGAGGAGGATTCAAGAGACCCAGTACTTC.